The clone carrying this TCR beta chain was observed many times. The source of the sample is a study of T cell repertoires in cytomegalovirus infection. About the research overall: Both a matching HLA type and CMV infection were indicated by public TCR beta signatures.

TCRdb called the reads again in MiXCR, with one record for every CDR3 protein. The sample has 560,000 or so distinct CDR3 sequences; 15% to 20% are singletons. The CDR3 consists of 12 residues. The germline CDR1 and CDR2 sequences are SGHVS and FQNEAQ. The ends lost 8 bases at V and 6 bases at J; junction bases unmatched: 3. The chain recombines TRBV7-8 with TRBJ1-1; 10 nucleotides match TRBD1. Material: CD8+ T cells from PBMCs. The receptor was isolated from a human donor in good health (CMV status not recorded). Some clones in this sample may be carry-over from other donors' samples. CDR3 amino acids: CASLGTGAEAFF. In DNA, the CDR3 is TGTGCCAGCCTCGGGACAGGGGCTGAAGCTTTCTTT.